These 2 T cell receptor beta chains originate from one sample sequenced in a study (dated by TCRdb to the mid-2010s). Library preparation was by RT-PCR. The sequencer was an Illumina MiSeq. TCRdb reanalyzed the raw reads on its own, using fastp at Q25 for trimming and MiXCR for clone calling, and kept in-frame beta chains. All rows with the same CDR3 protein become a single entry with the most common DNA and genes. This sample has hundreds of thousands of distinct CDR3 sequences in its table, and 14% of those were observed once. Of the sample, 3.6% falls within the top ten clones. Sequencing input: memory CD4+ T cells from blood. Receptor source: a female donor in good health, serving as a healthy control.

The CDR3 sequence: CASSTQGGEIYGYTF. Here the CDR3 DNA reads TGTGCCAGCAGCACACAGGGTGGGGAGATCTATGGCTACACCTTC. This sequence joins TRBV5-5 and TRBJ1-2; a possible D gene is TRBD1 (6 bases). Trimming cost V 4 bases and J 4 bases, with 17 bases left between them. CDR1 and CDR2 from the germline V gene are SGHKS and YYEKEE (reference sequence). There are 15 residues in the CDR3.

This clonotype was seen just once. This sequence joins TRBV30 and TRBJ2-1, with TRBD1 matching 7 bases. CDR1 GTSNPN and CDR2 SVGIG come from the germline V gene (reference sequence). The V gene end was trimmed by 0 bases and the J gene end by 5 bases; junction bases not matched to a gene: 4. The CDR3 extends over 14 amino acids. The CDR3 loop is CAWSVDRVNNEQFF. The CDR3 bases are TGTGCCTGGAGTGTTGACAGGGTAAACAATGAGCAGTTCTTC.